This TCR beta chain was identified in a study of T cell repertoires in cytomegalovirus infection. The CDR3 has 15 residues. Trimming removed 2 bases from V and 5 bases from J, with 12 bases in between. The V gene's germline CDR1 is SNHLY and CDR2 FYNNEI. This clonotype was counted between two and nine times. TCRdb reprocessed the reads with MiXCR, giving one entry per CDR3 protein. Of hundreds of thousands of distinct CDR3 sequences listed, under 20% are singletons. Sequenced sample: PBMCs. V is TRBV2 and J is TRBJ1-4; D perhaps matches TRBD1 (5 bases). The TCR was taken from a human donor in good health (CMV status not recorded). Some clones in this sample may be carry-over from other donors' samples. The chain's CDR3 is CASSESGHANEKLFF. CDR3 bases: TGTGCCAGCAGTGAATCCGGACACGCAAATGAAAAACTGTTTTTT. Filled out from reference TRBV2 and TRBJ1-4, the complete variable domain reads EPEVTQTPSHQVTQMGQEVILRCVPISNHLYFYWYRQILGQKVEFLVSFYNNEISEKSEIFDDQFSVERPDGSNFTLKIRSTKLEDSAMYFCASSESGHANEKLFFGSGTQLSVL.